Shown below are 18 T cell receptor beta chains from a single sample sequenced in a study of T cell changes during pregnancy in multiple sclerosis (dated by TCRdb to about 2019). The method was the immunoSEQ multiplex PCR assay. The table comes from immuneACCESS by way of TCRdb, which keeps in-frame sequences with V and J called. Part of the clones is missing from these tables; in studies checked, under half for an unresolved V gene and the rest for unknown reasons. In this sample the table shows 35,000 to 55,000 clones, 92% of which occur a single time. The ten most abundant clones make up 1% to 1.5% of the sample. The material sequenced was peripheral blood. These TCRs come from a female donor with multiple sclerosis, enrolled in a pregnancy study.

J is TRBJ1-5 and V is TRBV10-2; 11 positions agree with TRBD1. Per the germline V gene, CDR1 is WSHSY and CDR2 is SAAADI. There are 14 residues in the CDR3. V shed 9 bases and J 3 bases; nucleotides not matched to a gene: 4. The CDR3 sequence: CASRGQGDNQPQHF. For the CDR3, the DNA is TGCGCCAGTAGGGGACAGGGGGACAATCAGCCCCAGCATTTT.

The chain combines TRBV5-1 with TRBJ2-3; 9 bases line up with TRBD2. J gave up 4 bases and V 7 bases, and 7 bases lay outside the gene matches. Germline CDR1 SGHRS, CDR2 YFSETQ. The CDR3 is 14 amino acids. The CDR3 coding sequence is TGCGCCAGCCGACTAGCGGAGCGGGCAGATACGCAGTATTTT. This translates into CASRLAERADTQYF.

The chain joins TRBV23-1 to TRBJ1-4; D is possibly TRBD1 (6 bases). TRBV23-1 is filed as an ORF, its function uncertain. Deletions cut 2 bases from V and 7 bases from J, with 17 bases between. CDR3 length: 16 residues. CDR3 in amino acids: CASSQRDTGGGEKLFF. The CDR3 bases are TGCGCCAGCAGTCAACGGGACACCGGGGGGGGTGAAAAACTGTTTTTT.

The genes are TRBV7-9 and TRBJ1-5; D ambiguous. Germline V lookup: CDR1 SEHNR, CDR2 FQNEAQ (reference sequence). This CDR3 spans 12 amino acids. The V end lost 3 bases, the J end lost 7 bases, and 7 bases lay between the germline ends. The CDR3, as DNA: TGTGCCAGCAGCTTCGAAGGACAGCCCCAGCATTTT. It translates to CASSFEGQPQHF.

The chain uses TRBV28 and TRBJ2-2; D is perhaps TRBD1 (6 bases). Germline V lookup: CDR1 MDHEN, CDR2 SYDVKM. This CDR3 comprises 14 residues. The V end was cut by 6 bases, the J end by 0 bases, with 8 bases between. CDR3 in amino acids: CASSDRSNTGELFF. Here the CDR3 DNA reads TGTGCCAGCAGCGACAGGTCGAACACCGGGGAGCTGTTTTTT.

The J gene is TRBJ2-7, the V gene TRBV28, with a possible D match to TRBD1 (5 bases). CDR1 and CDR2 from the germline V gene are MDHEN and SYDVKM. V lost 6 bases and J 0 bases, leaving 9 bases between the germline ends. This CDR3 region has 13 residues. The CDR3 DNA sequence: TGTGCCAGCAGAGACAGTAGCTCCTACGAGCAGTACTTC. Translated, it gives CASRDSSSYEQYF.

This chain links TRBV27 with TRBJ2-2; maybe TRBD1 (6 bases). CDR3 size: 20 residues. Germline V gives CDR1 MNHEY, CDR2 SMNVEV (reference sequence). V was pared by 5 bases and J by 0 bases, with 25 bases between. CDR3 amino acids: CASSPYPGTLEGTNTGELFF. DNA of the CDR3: TGTGCCAGCAGTCCTTACCCCGGGACACTAGAGGGGACGAACACCGGGGAGCTGTTTTTT.

This clone was seen just once. The chain has TRBV27 and TRBJ2-7; 9 bases are shared with TRBD1. Germline-derived CDR1 and CDR2 are MNHEY and SMNVEV (reference sequence). This CDR3 comprises 15 residues. Losses at the gene ends were 3 bases for V and 3 bases for J; bases not matched to a gene: 6. For the CDR3, the DNA is TGTGCCAGCAGTTTGTCCGGGACAGGGCTCTACGAGCAGTACTTC. Translating it yields CASSLSGTGLYEQYF.

The genes are TRBV10-3 and TRBJ2-3, with 9 positions matching TRBD2. CDR3 length: 16 amino acids. Germline values: CDR1 ENHRY, CDR2 SYGVKD. With 4 bases clipped from V and 4 bases from J, the junction kept 9 bases outside the gene matches. This CDR3 is CAISGLAADNPDTQYF. The CDR3 region has the DNA TGTGCCATCAGTGGACTAGCGGCAGACAACCCAGATACGCAGTATTTT.

Note on this clone: A junction boundary mismatches the germline segment, possibly from a read error. The chain recombines TRBV7-9 with TRBJ1-2, with TRBD1 matching 7 bases. The CDR3 is made up of 11 amino acids. Germline CDR1 is SEHNR and CDR2 is FQNEAQ (reference sequence). The CDR3 loop reads CASSEGDRAFF. The CDR3 bases are TGTGCCAGCAGCGAGGGGGACAGAGCATTCTTC.

This chain connects TRBV27 to TRBJ1-2; no firm D call. Germline lookup yields CDR1 MNHEY and CDR2 SMNVEV (reference sequence). V was shortened by 10 bases and J by 7 bases, with 16 bases between the two germline ends. The CDR3 runs 12 residues. The CDR3 DNA reads as TGTGCCACTGTGGACGGCCTGGTTGGCTACACCTTC. Translating gives CATVDGLVGYTF.

The V call is TRBV6-1, the J call TRBJ2-7, with D possibly being TRBD1 (5 bases). Germline CDR1 reads MNHNS; CDR2 reads SASEGT. Trimming removed 1 base at V and 6 bases at J, with 10 bases between. This CDR3 contains 13 residues. CDR3 amino acids: CASSEGQSIEQYF. The CDR3 DNA sequence: TGTGCCAGCAGTGAAGGACAGTCGATCGAGCAGTACTTC.

The genes are TRBV29-1 and TRBJ2-1; D perhaps matches TRBD2 (5 bases). V dropped 7 bases and J dropped 7 bases, with 17 bases sitting between them. Germline loops: CDR1 SQVTM, CDR2 ANQGSEA. The length of the CDR3 is 13 residues. The CDR3 bases are TGCAGCGGCCTGGGCGGGTCTTGGAATGAGCAGTTCTTC. This gives the protein CSGLGGSWNEQFF.

CDR3: CASRYRDYPGETQYF. In DNA, the CDR3 is TGTGCCAGCAGATACCGGGACTATCCTGGAGAGACCCAGTACTTC. The chain combines TRBV5-6 with TRBJ2-5, with 7 bases fitting TRBD2. V lost 5 bases, J lost 4 bases, and 11 bases stayed unmatched. The CDR3 covers 15 residues. In germline, CDR1 is SGHDT, CDR2 YYEEEE.

The V and J genes are TRBV7-2 and TRBJ2-5; 7 bases agree with TRBD2. V lost 2 bases to trimming and J lost 4 bases; unmatched junction nucleotides: 7. Germline values: CDR1 SGHTA, CDR2 FQGNSA. The CDR3 sequence is 15 residues long. The CDR3 reads CASSLSRGSAETQYF. CDR3 nucleotide sequence: TGTGCCAGCAGCTTATCCCGCGGGAGTGCAGAGACCCAGTACTTC.

This chain connects TRBV14 to TRBJ2-1, with D perhaps assigned TRBD1 or TRBD2 (5 bases each). The length of the CDR3 is 18 residues. V was pared by 0 bases and J by 5 bases, with 20 bases between. In germline, CDR1 is SGHDN, CDR2 FVKESK. The CDR3 DNA follows: TGTGCCAGCAGCCAAGAAAGCGAGGGGCGAGCATGGAACAATGAGCAGTTCTTC. This sequence encodes CASSQESEGRAWNNEQFF. Together with reference TRBV14 and TRBJ2-1, the CDR3 gives the full variable domain: EAGVTQFPSHSVIEKGQTVTLRCDPISGHDNLYWYRRVMGKEIKFLLHFVKESKQDESGMPNNRFLAERTGGTYSTLKVQPAELEDSGVYFCASSQESEGRAWNNEQFFGPGTRLTVL.

The V gene is TRBV28, the J gene TRBJ2-1; D could derive from TRBD1 or TRBD2 (5 bases each). V lost 1 base and J 14 bases, leaving 18 bases between the germline ends. Per the germline V gene, CDR1 is MDHEN and CDR2 is SYDVKM. CDR3 size: 14 residues. The CDR3 region has the DNA TGTGCCAGCAGTTTATTCCGGCGTGGGGCCGGGAAGTTCTTC. Its translation: CASSLFRRGAGKFF.

V usage is TRBV30 and J usage is TRBJ2-7; D is tentatively TRBD1 or TRBD2 (5 bases each). This CDR3 has 12 amino acids. Per the germline V gene, CDR1 is GTSNPN and CDR2 is SVGIG (reference sequence). With 3 bases removed from V and 3 bases from J, the gap between germline ends came to 9 bases. In DNA form, the CDR3 reads TGTGCCTGGAGCGGGGACGTCTACGAGCAGTACTTC. It codes for CAWSGDVYEQYF.